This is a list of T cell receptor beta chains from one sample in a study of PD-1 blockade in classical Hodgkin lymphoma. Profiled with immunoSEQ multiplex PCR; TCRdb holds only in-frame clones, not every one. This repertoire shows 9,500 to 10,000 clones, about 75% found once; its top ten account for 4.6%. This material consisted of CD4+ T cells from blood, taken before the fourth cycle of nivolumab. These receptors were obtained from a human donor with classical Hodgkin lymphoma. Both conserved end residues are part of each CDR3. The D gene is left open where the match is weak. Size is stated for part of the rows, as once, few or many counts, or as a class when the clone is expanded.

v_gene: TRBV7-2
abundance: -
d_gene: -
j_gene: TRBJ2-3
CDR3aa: CASSPPSTDTQYF
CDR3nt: TGTGCCAGCAGCCCACCTAGCACAGATACGCAGTATTTT

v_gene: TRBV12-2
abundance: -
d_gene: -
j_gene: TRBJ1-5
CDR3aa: CASRLPDRERDQPQHF
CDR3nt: TGTGCAAGTCGCTTACCGGACAGGGAAAGAGATCAGCCCCAGCATTTT

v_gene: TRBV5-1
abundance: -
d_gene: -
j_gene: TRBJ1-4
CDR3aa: CASSLGSANEKLFF
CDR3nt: TGCGCCAGCAGCTTGGGGTCCGCTAATGAAAAACTGTTTTTT

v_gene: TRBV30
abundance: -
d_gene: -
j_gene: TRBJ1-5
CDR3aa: CAWSDGEKHQPQHF
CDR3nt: TGTGCCTGGAGTGATGGGGAAAAGCATCAGCCCCAGCATTTT

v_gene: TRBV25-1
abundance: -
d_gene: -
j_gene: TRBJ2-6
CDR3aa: CASSEFLSGANVLTF
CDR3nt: TGTGCCAGCAGTGAATTTCTCTCTGGGGCCAACGTCCTGACTTTC

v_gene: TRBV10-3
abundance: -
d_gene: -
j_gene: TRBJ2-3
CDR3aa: CAIREKGSSTDTQYF
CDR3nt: TGTGCCATCCGTGAGAAGGGGAGCAGCACAGATACGCAGTATTTT

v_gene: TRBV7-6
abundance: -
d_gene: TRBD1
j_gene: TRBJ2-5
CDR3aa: CASSRLSGTGVGETQYF
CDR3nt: TGTGCCAGCAGCCGCCTTTCCGGGACAGGGGTCGGGGAGACCCAGTACTTC

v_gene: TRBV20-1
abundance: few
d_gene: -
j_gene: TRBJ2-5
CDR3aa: CSALGRGTQYF
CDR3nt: TGCAGTGCATTGGGCCGTGGAACCCAGTACTTC

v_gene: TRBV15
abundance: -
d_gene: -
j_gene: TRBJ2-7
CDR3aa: CATSRILGSTYEQYF
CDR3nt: TGTGCCACCAGCCGAATTTTGGGCAGCACCTACGAGCAGTACTTC

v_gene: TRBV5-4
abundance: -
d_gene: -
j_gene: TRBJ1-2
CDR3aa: CASSLNSGHGYGYTF
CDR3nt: TGTGCCAGCAGCTTGAATTCAGGGCATGGCTATGGCTACACCTTC

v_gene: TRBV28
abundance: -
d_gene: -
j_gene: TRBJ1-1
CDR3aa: CASQAGRAFF
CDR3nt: TGTGCCAGCCAGGCGGGGAGGGCTTTCTTT

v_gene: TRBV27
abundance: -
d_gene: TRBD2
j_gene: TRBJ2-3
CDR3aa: CASSFRYGGGATDTQYF
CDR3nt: TGTGCCAGCAGTTTCCGCTATGGCGGGGGTGCTACAGATACGCAGTATTTT

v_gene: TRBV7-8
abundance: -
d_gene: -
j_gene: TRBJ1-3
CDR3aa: CASSLSAGSGNTIYF
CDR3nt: TGTGCCAGCAGCTTATCTGCGGGGTCTGGAAACACCATATATTTT

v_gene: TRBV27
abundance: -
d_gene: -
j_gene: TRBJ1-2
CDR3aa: CASSLTESYGYTF
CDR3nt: TGTGCCAGCAGTTTGACAGAATCCTATGGCTACACCTTC

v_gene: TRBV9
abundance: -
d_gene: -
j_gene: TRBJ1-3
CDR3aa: CASSETPRAGAGNTIYF
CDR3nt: TGTGCCAGCAGCGAGACCCCCAGGGCCGGGGCTGGAAACACCATATATTTT

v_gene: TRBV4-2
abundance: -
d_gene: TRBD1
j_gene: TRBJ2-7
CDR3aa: CASSPRTGYYEQYF
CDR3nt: TGTGCCAGCAGCCCGCGGACAGGTTACTACGAGCAGTACTTC

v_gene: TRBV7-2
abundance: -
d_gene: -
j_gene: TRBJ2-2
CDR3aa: CASSLEGGTNTGELFF
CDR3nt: TGTGCCAGCAGCTTAGAAGGGGGGACGAACACCGGGGAGCTGTTTTTT

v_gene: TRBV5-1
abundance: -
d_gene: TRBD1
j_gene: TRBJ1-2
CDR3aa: CASSWDRGQDGYTF
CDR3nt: TGCGCCAGCAGTTGGGATAGGGGGCAGGATGGCTACACCTTC

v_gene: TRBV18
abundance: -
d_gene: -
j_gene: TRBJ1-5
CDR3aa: CASSRQDNQPQHF
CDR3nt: TGTGCCAGCTCACGGCAGGACAATCAGCCCCAGCATTTT

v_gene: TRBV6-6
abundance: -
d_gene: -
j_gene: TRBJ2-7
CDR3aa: CASTGLFEQYF
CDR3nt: TGTGCCAGCACCGGACTCTTTGAGCAGTACTTC

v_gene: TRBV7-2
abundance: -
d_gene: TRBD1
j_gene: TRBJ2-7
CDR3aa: CASSLPTGVAYEQYF
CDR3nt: TGTGCCAGCAGCTTACCGACAGGGGTAGCCTACGAGCAGTACTTC

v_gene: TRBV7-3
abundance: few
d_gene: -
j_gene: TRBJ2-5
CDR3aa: CASSPTGLETQYF
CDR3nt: TGTGCCAGCAGTCCGACTGGATTGGAGACCCAGTACTTC

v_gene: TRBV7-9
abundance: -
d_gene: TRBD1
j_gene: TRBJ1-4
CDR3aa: CASSGQGATLEEKLFF
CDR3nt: TGTGCCAGCAGCGGACAGGGGGCGACCCTGGAAGAAAAACTGTTTTTT

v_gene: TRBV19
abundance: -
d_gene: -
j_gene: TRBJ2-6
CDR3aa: CASRIASSGANVLTF
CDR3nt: TGTGCCAGTAGGATAGCGAGCTCTGGGGCCAACGTCCTGACTTTC

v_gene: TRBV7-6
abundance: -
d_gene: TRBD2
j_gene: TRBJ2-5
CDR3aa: CASSPRTSGGADVETQYF
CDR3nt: TGTGCCAGCAGCCCCCGGACTAGCGGGGGGGCCGACGTAGAGACCCAGTACTTC

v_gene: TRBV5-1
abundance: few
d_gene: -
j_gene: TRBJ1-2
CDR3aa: CASRPQDGGYGYTF
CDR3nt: TGCGCCAGCAGACCCCAGGACGGTGGCTATGGCTACACCTTC